A single sample gave rise to the 2 T cell receptor beta chains below, sequenced in a study of blood T cell repertoires in COVID-19. Only in-frame clones appear in the TCRdb table, and some are missing; sequencing was by immunoSEQ multiplex PCR. In the table there are approximately 50,000 clones, approximately 85% of which are singletons. Sequencing was performed on peripheral blood. These receptors were taken from a human donor in a cohort sampled during active COVID-19.

This chain uses TRBV7-2 with TRBJ2-7, with D possibly matching TRBD2 (6 bases). Deletions cut 0 bases from V and 2 bases from J, with 8 bases between. CDR1 is SGHTA and CDR2 is FQGNSA in the germline V gene. This CDR3 has 14 residues. The CDR3 nucleotides read TGTGCCAGCAGCTTAGCGGGGGGTCCCTACGAGCAGTACTTC. Amino acids: CASSLAGGPYEQYF.

The chain has TRBV3-1 (or the pseudogene TRBV3-2) and TRBJ2-7, with 10 bases fitting TRBD2. The V gene end was trimmed by 1 base and the J gene end by 5 bases; junction bases not matched to a gene: 11. Germline loops: CDR1 LGHDT, CDR2 YNNKEL (reference sequence). This CDR3 region has 17 residues. This chain's CDR3 is CASSQATRTLAGDEQYF. CDR3 nucleotide sequence: TGTGCCAGCAGCCAAGCCACCCGTACTCTAGCGGGAGACGAGCAGTACTTC.